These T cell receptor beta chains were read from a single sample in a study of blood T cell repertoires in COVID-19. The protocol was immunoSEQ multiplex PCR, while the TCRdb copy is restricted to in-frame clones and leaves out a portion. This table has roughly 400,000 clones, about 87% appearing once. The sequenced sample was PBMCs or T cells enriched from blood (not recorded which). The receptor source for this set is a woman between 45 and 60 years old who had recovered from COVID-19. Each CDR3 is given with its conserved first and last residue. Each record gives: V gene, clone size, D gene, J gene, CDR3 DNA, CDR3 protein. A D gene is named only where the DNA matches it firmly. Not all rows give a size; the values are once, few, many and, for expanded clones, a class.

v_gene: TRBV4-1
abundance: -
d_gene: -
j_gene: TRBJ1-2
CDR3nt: TGCGCCAGCAGCCAAGACGGGGATGGCTACACCTTC
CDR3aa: CASSQDGDGYTF

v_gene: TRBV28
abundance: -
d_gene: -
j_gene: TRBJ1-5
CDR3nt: TGTGCCAGCAGTTTAATCCGACAGGATAATCAGCCCCAGCATTTT
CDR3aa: CASSLIRQDNQPQHF

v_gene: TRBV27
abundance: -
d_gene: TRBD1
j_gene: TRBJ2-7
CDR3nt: TGTGCCAGCAGTTTAAGACAGGGCTACGAGCAGTACTTC
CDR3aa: CASSLRQGYEQYF

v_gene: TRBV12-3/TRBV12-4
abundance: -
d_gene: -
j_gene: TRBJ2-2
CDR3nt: TGTGCCAGCAGTCGAGGTACCGGGGAGCTGTTTTTT
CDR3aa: CASSRGTGELFF

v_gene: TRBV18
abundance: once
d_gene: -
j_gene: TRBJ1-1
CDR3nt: TGTGCCAGCTCACCAAACGGGGCGGGAGAAATTGAAGCTTTCTTT
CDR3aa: CASSPNGAGEIEAFF

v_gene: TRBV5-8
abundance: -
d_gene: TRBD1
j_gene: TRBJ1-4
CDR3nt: TGTGCCAGCAGCTGGGGACAGGGCGGAATGGGTGAAAAACTGTTTTTT
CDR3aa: CASSWGQGGMGEKLFF

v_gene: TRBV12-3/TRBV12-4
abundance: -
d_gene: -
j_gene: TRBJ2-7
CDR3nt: TGTGCCAGCAGACAGAGCCGGACCTACGAGCAGTACTTC
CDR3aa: CASRQSRTYEQYF

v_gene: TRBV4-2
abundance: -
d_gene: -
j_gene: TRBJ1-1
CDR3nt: TGTGCCAGCAGCCAAGCACCCCCGGGCACTGAAGCTTTCTTT
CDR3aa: CASSQAPPGTEAFF

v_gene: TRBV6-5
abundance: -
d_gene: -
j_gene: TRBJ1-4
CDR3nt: TGTGCCAGCAGTTACTCCGACAGGTCCTATGAAAAACTGTTTTTT
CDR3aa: CASSYSDRSYEKLFF

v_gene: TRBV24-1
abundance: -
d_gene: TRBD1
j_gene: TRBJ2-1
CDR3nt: TGTGCCACCAGTGACCAAACAGGGGAAACCTACAATGAGCAGTTCTTC
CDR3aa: CATSDQTGETYNEQFF

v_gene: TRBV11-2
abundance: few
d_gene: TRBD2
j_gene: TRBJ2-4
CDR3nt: TGTGCCAGCAGCTCAGGGGACTATCCAGCGGGGGTCAACATTCAGTACTTC
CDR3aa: CASSSGDYPAGVNIQYF

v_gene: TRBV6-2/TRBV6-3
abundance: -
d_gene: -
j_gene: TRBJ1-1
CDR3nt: TGTGCCAGCAGTGGGCAGGGTATGGGCCCTGAAGCTTTCTTT
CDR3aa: CASSGQGMGPEAFF

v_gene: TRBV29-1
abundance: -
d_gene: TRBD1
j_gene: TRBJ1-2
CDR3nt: TGCAGCGTGGGACAGGGGATGGAGGGCGAAGGCTACACCTTC
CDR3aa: CSVGQGMEGEGYTF

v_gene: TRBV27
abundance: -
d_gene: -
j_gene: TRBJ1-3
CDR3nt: TGTGCCAGCAGTGAGAGGGGGGGAAAGGACACCATATATTTT
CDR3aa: CASSERGGKDTIYF

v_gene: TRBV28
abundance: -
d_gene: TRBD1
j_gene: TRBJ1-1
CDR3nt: TGTGCCAGCACCCTTGACAGGGGGGTTGGCACTGAAGCTTTCTTT
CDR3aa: CASTLDRGVGTEAFF

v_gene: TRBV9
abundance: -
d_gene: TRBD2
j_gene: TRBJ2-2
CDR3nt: TGTGCCAGCAGGGCAACTAGCGGGGGGGTCCCCGGGGAGCTGTTTTTT
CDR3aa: CASRATSGGVPGELFF

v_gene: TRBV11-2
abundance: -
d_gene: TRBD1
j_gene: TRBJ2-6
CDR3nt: TGTGCCAGCAGCTTCACAGGGGCGGTAGCCAACGTCCTGACTTTC
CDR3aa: CASSFTGAVANVLTF

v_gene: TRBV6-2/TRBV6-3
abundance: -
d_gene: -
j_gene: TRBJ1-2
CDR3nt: TGTGCCAGCAGTTACTCCACGAGTTTCCATGGCTACACCTTC
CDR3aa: CASSYSTSFHGYTF

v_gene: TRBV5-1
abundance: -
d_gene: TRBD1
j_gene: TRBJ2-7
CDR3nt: TGCGCCAGCAGCTTGGCGGGGGACAGGGACTACGAGCAGTACTTC
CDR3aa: CASSLAGDRDYEQYF

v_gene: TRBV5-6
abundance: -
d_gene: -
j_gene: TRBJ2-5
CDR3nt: TGTGCCAGCAGCTTGGCTCCTGGCGAGACCCAGTACTTC
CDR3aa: CASSLAPGETQYF

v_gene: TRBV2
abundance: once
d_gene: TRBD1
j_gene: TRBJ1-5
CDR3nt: TGTGCCAGCAGTGTAGGAGGGACAGGGGTCCAGCCCCAGCATTTT
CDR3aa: CASSVGGTGVQPQHF

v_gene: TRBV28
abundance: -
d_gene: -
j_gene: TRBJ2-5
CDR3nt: TGTGCCAGCAGTTTGGGCTACTCCCATCAAGAGACCCAGTACTTC
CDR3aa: CASSLGYSHQETQYF

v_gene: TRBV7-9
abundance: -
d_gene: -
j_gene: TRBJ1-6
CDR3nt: TGTGCCAGCAGCTTAGAGGGAGATGGTTCACCCCTCCACTTT
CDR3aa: CASSLEGDGSPLHF

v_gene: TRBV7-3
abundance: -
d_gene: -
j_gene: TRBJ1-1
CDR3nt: TGTGCCAGCAGCTTAAATTCCGTCCGGAACACTGAAGCTTTCTTT
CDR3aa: CASSLNSVRNTEAFF

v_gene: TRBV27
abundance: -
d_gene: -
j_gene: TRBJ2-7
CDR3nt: TGTGCCAGCAGCCCCGACTGGAGCTCCTACGAGCAGTACTTC
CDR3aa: CASSPDWSSYEQYF

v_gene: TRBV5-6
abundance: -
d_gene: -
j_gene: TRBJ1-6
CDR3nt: TGTGCCAGCAGCTTGGTAGGACAGCCTAATTCACCCCTCCACTTT
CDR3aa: CASSLVGQPNSPLHF

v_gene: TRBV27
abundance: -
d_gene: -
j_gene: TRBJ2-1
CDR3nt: TGTGCCAGCACCAGGGCTCGCTCCTACAATGAGCAGTTCTTC
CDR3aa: CASTRARSYNEQFF

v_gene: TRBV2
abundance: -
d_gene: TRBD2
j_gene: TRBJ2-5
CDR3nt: TGTGCCAGCAGTGATACGCGGGGGGCGCTGATAGGTCAAGAGACCCAGTACTTC
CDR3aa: CASSDTRGALIGQETQYF

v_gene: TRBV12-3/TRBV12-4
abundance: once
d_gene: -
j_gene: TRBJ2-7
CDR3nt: TGTGCCAGCAGTTTCACGGGGGCCTACGAGCAGTACTTC
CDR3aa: CASSFTGAYEQYF

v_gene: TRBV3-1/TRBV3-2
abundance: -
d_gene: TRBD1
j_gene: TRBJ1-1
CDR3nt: TGTGCCAGCAGCCAAGGGGATCGGGACAGGGCCTCTGAAGCTTTCTTT
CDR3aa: CASSQGDRDRASEAFF

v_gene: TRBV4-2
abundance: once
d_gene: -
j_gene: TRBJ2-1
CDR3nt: TGTGCCAGCAGCCAAGACAGTCATGAGCAGTTCTTC
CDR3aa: CASSQDSHEQFF

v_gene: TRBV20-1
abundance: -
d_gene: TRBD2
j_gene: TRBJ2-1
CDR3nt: TGCAGTGCTAGAGATCGGAGCGGGGGGGTCTTC
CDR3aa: CSARDRSGGVF

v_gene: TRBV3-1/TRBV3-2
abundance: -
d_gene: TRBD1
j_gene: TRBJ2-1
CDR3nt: TGTGCCAGCAGCCCCTCGACAGGGGGAATCGTCTACAATGAGCAGTTCTTC
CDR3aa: CASSPSTGGIVYNEQFF

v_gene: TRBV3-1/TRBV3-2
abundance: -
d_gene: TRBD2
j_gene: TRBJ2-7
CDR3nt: TGTGCCAGCAGCCTCGGCGGGCGGGGGGGCCTCTACGAGCAGTACTTC
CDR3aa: CASSLGGRGGLYEQYF

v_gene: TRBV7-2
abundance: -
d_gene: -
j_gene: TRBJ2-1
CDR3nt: TGTGCCAGCAGCCTCCTAGGCGGAACGCAGTTCTTC
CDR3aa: CASSLLGGTQFF

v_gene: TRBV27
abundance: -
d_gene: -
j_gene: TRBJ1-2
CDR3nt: TGTGCCAGCAGCCCGATTGGATTAGGGGGTTCGGCTGGCTACACCTTC
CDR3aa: CASSPIGLGGSAGYTF

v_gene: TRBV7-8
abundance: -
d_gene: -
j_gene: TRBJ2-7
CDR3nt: TGTGCCAGCAGCTTACGGTACGAGCAGTACTTC
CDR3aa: CASSLRYEQYF

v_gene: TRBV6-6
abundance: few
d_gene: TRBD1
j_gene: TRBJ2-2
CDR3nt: TGTGCCAGCAGTACCCACAGGGGGCTGAACACCGGGGAGCTGTTTTTT
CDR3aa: CASSTHRGLNTGELFF

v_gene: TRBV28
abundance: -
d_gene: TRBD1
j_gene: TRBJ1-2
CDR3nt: TGTGCCAGCACCATAGGGGGGGGACAGGGTGTCTATGGCTACACCTTC
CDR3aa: CASTIGGGQGVYGYTF

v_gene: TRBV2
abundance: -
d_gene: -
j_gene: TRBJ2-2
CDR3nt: TGTGCCAGCAGTGGGGCAGAGAACACCGGGGAGCTGTTTTTT
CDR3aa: CASSGAENTGELFF